This T cell receptor (beta chain) was observed in a study of blood T cell repertoires in COVID-19. Turning to the study itself: The United States, Italy and Spain provided the acute and convalescent COVID-19 samples. T cells, B-cell-depleted T cells, or PBMCs supplied cDNA or gDNA.

The CDR3 spans 13 residues. In germline, CDR1 is SGHTA, CDR2 FQGNSA. V lost 5 bases to trimming and J lost 12 bases; unmatched junction nucleotides: 10. Original data processing: Amplification with reference gene primers provided the estimates of nucleated cell counts. Some clones are missing from TCRdb's copy, which holds only in-frame ones; the method was immunoSEQ multiplex PCR. V, J and clone size were drawn from that table, and D and trimming were deduced from the DNA. The repertoire holds around 200,000 clones, with roughly 90% as singletons. The sample consisted of peripheral blood. The source is a man between 65 and 80 years old with active or convalescent COVID-19. This chain uses TRBV7-2 with TRBJ2-7; 10 nucleotides match TRBD2. The CDR3 bases are TGTGCCAGCAGCACCCGGACTAGCGGAAGCCTGTACTTC. Protein product: CASSTRTSGSLYF.